What follows are 9 T cell receptor beta chains derived from one specimen sequenced in a study of blood T cell repertoires in COVID-19. The assay was immunoSEQ multiplex PCR, and TCRdb's table has in-frame clones only and misses some. The sample lists more than 400,000 clones; around 87% were seen once. Sequenced sample: PBMCs or T cells enriched from blood (not recorded which). These receptors were taken from a woman between 18 and 29 years old who had recovered from COVID-19.

The J gene is TRBJ1-3, the V gene TRBV7-6; D not certain. Germline values: CDR1 SGHVS, CDR2 FNYEAQ. V was shortened by 2 bases and J by 0 bases, with 8 bases between the two germline ends. This CDR3 has 15 residues. CDR3 loop: CASSLSRVSGNTIYF. The CDR3 DNA reads as TGTGCCAGCAGCTTAAGTCGGGTCTCTGGAAACACCATATATTTT.

J is TRBJ1-1 and V is TRBV5-1, with a possible D match to TRBD1 (5 bases). The CDR3 has 15 amino acids. V lost 5 bases and J 5 bases, leaving 19 bases between the germline ends. Germline V gives CDR1 SGHRS, CDR2 YFSETQ. The CDR3 DNA follows: TGCGCCAGCAGTCCCCACGGGGGGGACGGAACTGAAGCTTTCTTT. This translates into CASSPHGGDGTEAFF.

The chain employs TRBV5-1 and TRBJ1-2; unclear D gene. CDR3 size: 13 residues. Per germline, CDR1 SGHRS and CDR2 YFSETQ. V was shortened by 2 bases and J by 2 bases, with 7 bases between the two germline ends. In DNA, the CDR3 is TGCGCCAGCAGCTTCGACTCCAACTATGGCTACACCTTC. Translated: CASSFDSNYGYTF.

V gene TRBV5-1 combines with J gene TRBJ1-1; 8 nucleotides agree with TRBD1. V shed 7 bases and J 1 base; nucleotides not matched to a gene: 6. This CDR3 is 14 amino acids long. Germline values: CDR1 SGHRS, CDR2 YFSETQ. CDR3 nucleotides: TGCGCCAGCGGGTTTGACAGGGGGAACACTGAAGCTTTCTTT. Encoded protein: CASGFDRGNTEAFF. Filled out from reference TRBV5-1 and TRBJ1-1, the complete variable domain reads KAGVTQTPRYLIKTRGQQVTLSCSPISGHRSVSWYQQTPGQGLQFLFEYFSETQRNKGNFPGRFSGRQFSNSRSEMNVSTLELGDSALYLCASGFDRGNTEAFFGQGTRLTVV.

The chain uses TRBV27 and TRBJ2-6; D is undetermined. The CDR3 runs 18 residues. V lost 1 base and J lost 0, with 13 bases in between. In germline, CDR1 is MNHEY, CDR2 SMNVEV (reference sequence). CDR3 sequence reads: CASSLYQSQSSGANVLTF. The DNA of the CDR3 is TGTGCCAGCAGTTTATACCAGTCACAGAGCTCTGGGGCCAACGTCCTGACTTTC.

The chain combines TRBV5-1 with TRBJ2-7; 8 nucleotides agree with TRBD2. The germline gives CDR1 SGHRS, CDR2 YFSETQ. Germline trimming cut 4 bases from V and 6 bases from J; bases unmatched to any gene: 9. The CDR3 length is 14 residues. CDR3 bases: TGCGCCAGCAGCCCCGGGGGGGGAAAAGGCGAGCAGTACTTC. Translating it yields CASSPGGGKGEQYF.

This clone was seen just once. The V gene is TRBV19, the J gene TRBJ1-1; no clear D. Germline loops: CDR1 LNHDA, CDR2 SQIVND (reference sequence). There are 15 residues in the CDR3. V was trimmed by 7 bases and J by 1 base, leaving 16 bases between them. For the CDR3, the DNA is TGTGCCAGTACCGAGGCCGCACCCAAGAACACTGAAGCTTTCTTT. Residues: CASTEAAPKNTEAFF.

This CDR3 reads CASSTTGDSPLHF. CDR3 in DNA: TGTGCCAGTAGTACCACGGGGGACTCACCCCTCCACTTT. The chain recombines TRBV19 with TRBJ1-6, with D possibly being TRBD1 (5 bases). The ends were cut back, 4 bases at V and 10 bases at J, with 11 bases in the middle. This CDR3 spans 13 amino acids. The germline V gene has CDR1 LNHDA and CDR2 SQIVND (reference sequence).

The chain has TRBV13 and TRBJ2-2; 8 positions match TRBD1. V gave up 4 bases and J gave up 1 base; unmatched junction bases: 2. Germline V gene lookup returns CDR1 PRHDT and CDR2 FYEKMQ (reference sequence). There are 15 residues in the CDR3. In DNA, the CDR3 is TGTGCCAGCAGCTACGGACAGGGGAACACCGGGGAGCTGTTTTTT. Its translation is CASSYGQGNTGELFF.